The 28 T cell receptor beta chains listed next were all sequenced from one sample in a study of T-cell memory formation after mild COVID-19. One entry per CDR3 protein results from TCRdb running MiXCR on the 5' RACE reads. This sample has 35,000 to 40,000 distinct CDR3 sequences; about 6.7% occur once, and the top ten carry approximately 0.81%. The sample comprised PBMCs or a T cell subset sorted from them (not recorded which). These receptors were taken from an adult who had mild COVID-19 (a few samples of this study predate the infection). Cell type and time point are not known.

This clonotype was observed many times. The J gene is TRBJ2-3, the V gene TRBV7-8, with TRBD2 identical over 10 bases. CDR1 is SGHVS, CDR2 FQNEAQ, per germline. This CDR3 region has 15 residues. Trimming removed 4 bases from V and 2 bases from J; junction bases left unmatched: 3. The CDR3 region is CASSSSGGDTDTQYF. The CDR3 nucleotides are TGTGCCAGCAGCTCCAGCGGGGGGGACACAGATACGCAGTATTTT.

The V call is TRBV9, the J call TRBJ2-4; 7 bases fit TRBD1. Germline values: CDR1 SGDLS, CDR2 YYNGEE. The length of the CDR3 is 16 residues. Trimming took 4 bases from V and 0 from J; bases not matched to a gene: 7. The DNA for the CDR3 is TGTGCCAGCAGCACGGGACAGACACTAGCCAAAAACATTCAGTACTTC. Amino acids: CASSTGQTLAKNIQYF.

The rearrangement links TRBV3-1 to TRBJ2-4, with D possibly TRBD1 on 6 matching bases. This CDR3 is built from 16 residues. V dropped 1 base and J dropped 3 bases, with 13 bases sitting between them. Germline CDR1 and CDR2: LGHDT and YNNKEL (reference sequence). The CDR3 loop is CASSQGGGMGKNIQYF. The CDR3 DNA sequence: TGTGCCAGCAGCCAAGGAGGGGGAATGGGCAAAAACATTCAGTACTTC.

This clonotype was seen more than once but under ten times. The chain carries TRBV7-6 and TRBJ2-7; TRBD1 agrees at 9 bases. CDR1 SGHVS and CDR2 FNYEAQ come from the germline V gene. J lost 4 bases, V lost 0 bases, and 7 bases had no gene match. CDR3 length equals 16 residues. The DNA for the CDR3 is TGTGCCAGCAGCTTAGCCGGGGGGACAGGGACTTACGAGCAGTACTTC. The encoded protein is CASSLAGGTGTYEQYF.

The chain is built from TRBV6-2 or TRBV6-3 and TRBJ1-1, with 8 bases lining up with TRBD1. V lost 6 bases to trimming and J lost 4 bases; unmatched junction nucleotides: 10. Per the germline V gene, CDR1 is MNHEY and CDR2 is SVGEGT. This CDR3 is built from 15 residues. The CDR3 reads CASSRTGTLFTEAFF. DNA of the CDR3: TGTGCCAGCAGCCGGACAGGGACCCTTTTCACTGAAGCTTTCTTT.

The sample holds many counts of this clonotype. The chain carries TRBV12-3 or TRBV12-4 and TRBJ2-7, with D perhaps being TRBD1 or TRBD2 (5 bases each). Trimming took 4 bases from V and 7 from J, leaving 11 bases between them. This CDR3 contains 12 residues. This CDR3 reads CASSSPGREQYF. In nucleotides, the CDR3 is TGTGCCAGCAGTTCCCCGGGACGGGAGCAGTACTTC.

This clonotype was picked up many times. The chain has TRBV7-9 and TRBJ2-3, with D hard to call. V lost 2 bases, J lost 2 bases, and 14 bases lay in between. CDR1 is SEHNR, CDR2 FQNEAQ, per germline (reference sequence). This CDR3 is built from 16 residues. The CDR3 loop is CASSLWVSSNTDTQYF. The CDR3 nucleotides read TGTGCCAGCAGCTTATGGGTTAGCTCTAACACAGATACGCAGTATTTT.

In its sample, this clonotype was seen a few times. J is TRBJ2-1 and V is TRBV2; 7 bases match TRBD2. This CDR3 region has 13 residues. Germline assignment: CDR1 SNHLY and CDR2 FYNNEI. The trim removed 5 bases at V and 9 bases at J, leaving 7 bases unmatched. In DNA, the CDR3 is TGTGCCAGCAGTCGCGGGAGCCTGGGTGAGCAGTTCTTC. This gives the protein CASSRGSLGEQFF.

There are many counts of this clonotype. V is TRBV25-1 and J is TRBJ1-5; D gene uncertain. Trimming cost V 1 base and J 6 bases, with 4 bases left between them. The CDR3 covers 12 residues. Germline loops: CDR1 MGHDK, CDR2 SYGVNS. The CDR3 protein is CASSESGQPQHF. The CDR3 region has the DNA TGTGCCAGCAGTGAATCGGGTCAGCCCCAGCATTTT. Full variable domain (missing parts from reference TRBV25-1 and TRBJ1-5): EADIYQTPRYLVIGTGKKITLECSQTMGHDKMYWYQQDPGMELHLIHYSYGVNSTEKGDLSSESTVSRIRTEHFPLTLESARPSHTSQYLCASSESGQPQHFGDGTRLSIL.

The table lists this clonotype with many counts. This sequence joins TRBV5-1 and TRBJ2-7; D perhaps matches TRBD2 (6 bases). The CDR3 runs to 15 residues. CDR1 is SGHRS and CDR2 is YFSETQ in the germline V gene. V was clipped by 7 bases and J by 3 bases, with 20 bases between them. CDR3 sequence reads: CASRREFGEGYEQYF. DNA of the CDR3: TGCGCCAGCCGCCGGGAGTTTGGGGAAGGCTACGAGCAGTACTTC.

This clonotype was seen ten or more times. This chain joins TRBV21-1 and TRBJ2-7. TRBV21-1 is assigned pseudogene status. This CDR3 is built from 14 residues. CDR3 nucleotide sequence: TGTGCCAGCAGCACCCCAGGGAGACTCTACGAGCAGTACTTC. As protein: CASSTPGRLYEQYF.

The CDR3 loop reads CASGRGEAFF. CDR3 coding DNA: TGTGCCAGCGGCAGGGGGGAAGCTTTCTTT. J is TRBJ1-1 and V is TRBV6-5; 7 bases line up with TRBD1. CDR3 length: 10 residues. Germline CDR1 is MNHEY and CDR2 is SVGAGI. J lost 8 bases, V lost 8 bases, and 2 bases had no gene match.

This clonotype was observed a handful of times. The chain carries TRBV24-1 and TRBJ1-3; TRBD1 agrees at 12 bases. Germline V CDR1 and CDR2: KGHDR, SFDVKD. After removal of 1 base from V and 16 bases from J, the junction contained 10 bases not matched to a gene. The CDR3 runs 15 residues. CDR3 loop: CATSDFGTGGEKYYF. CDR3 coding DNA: TGTGCCACCAGTGATTTCGGGACAGGGGGCGAAAAGTACTATTTT.

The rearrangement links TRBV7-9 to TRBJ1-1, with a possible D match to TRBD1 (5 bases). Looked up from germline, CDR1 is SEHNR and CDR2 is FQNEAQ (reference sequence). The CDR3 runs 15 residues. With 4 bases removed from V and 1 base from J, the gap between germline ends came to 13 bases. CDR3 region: CASSSRGARNTEAFF. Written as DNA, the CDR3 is TGTGCCAGCAGCTCACGCGGGGCGAGGAACACTGAAGCTTTCTTT. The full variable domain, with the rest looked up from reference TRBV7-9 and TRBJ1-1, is DTGVSQNPRHKITKRGQNVTFRCDPISEHNRLYWYRQTLGQGPEFLTYFQNEAQLEKSRLLSDRFSAERPKGSFSTLEIQRTEQGDSAMYLCASSSRGARNTEAFFGQGTRLTVV.

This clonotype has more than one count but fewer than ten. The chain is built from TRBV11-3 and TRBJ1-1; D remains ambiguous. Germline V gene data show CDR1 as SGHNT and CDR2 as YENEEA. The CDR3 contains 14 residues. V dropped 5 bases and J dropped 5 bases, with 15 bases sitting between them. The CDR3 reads CASSRMSLGTEAFF. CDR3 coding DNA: TGTGCCAGCAGCCGTATGTCCCTTGGGACTGAAGCTTTCTTT.

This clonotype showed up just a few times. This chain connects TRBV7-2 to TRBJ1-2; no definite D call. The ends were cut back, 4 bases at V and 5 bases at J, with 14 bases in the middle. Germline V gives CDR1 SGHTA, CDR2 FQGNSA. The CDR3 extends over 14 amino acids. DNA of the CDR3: TGTGCCAGCAGCTCCCGCTTGGGTGGTTATGGCTACACCTTC. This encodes CASSSRLGGYGYTF.

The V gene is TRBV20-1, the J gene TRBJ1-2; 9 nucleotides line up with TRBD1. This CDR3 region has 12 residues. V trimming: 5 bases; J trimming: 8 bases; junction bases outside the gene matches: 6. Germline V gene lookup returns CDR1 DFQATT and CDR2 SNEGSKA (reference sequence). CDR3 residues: CSARTGGWGYTF. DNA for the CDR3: TGCAGTGCTCGAACAGGGGGCTGGGGCTACACCTTC.

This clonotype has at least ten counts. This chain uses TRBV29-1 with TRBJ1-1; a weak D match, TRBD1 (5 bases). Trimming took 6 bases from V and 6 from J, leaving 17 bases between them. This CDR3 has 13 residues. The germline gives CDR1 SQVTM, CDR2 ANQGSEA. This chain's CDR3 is CSVAQGGYSEAFF. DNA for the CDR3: TGCAGCGTCGCTCAGGGCGGCTACTCTGAAGCTTTCTTT. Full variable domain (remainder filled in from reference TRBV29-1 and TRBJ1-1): SAVISQKPSRDICQRGTSLTIQCQVDSQVTMMFWYRQQPGQSLTLIATANQGSEATYESGFVIDKFPISRPNLTFSTLTVSNMSPEDSSIYLCSVAQGGYSEAFFGQGTRLTVV.

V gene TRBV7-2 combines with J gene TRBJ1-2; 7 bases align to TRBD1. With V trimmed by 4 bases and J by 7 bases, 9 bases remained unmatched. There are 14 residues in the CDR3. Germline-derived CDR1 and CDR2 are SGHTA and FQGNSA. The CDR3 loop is CASSSDRSQFGYTF. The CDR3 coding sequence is TGTGCCAGCAGCTCGGACAGGTCTCAGTTTGGCTACACCTTC. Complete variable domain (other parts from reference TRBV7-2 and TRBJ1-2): GAGVSQSPSNKVTEKGKDVELRCDPISGHTALYWYRQSLGQGLEFLIYFQGNSAPDKSGLPSDRFSAERTGGSVSTLTIQRTQQEDSAVYLCASSSDRSQFGYTFGSGTRLTVV.

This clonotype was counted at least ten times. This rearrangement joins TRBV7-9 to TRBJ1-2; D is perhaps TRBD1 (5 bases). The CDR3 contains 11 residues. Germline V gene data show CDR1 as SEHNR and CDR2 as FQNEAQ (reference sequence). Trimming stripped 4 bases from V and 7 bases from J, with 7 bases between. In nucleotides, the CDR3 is TGTGCCAGCAGCTCGGGGGGTGGCTACACCTTC. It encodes CASSSGGGYTF.

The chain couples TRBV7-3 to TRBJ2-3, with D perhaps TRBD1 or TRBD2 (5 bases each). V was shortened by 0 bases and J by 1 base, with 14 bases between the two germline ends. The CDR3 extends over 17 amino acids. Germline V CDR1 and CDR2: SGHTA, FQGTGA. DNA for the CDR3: TGTGCCAGCAGCTTAACTTCTCCGGGACGAGGCACAGATACGCAGTATTTT. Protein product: CASSLTSPGRGTDTQYF.

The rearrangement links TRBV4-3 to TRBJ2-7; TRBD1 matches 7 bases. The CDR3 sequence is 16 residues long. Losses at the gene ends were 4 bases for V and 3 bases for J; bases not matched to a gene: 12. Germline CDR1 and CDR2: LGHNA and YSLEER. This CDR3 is CASSPQGTQVIYEQYF. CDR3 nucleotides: TGCGCCAGCAGCCCACAGGGGACCCAGGTTATCTACGAGCAGTACTTC.

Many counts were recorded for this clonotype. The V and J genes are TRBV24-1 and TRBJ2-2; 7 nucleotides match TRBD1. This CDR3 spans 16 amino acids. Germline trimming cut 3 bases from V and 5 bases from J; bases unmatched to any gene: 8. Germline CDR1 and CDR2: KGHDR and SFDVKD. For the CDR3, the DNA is TGTGCCACCAGTGATCCTCGGACAGGAGGTACCGGGGAGCTGTTTTTT. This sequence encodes CATSDPRTGGTGELFF.

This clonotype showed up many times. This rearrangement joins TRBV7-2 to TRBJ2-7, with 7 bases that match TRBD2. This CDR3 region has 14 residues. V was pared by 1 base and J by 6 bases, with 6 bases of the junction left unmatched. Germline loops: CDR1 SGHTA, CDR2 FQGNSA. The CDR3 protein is CASSLGDYRSEQYF. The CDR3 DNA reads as TGTGCCAGCAGCTTAGGGGACTATCGGTCCGAGCAGTACTTC.

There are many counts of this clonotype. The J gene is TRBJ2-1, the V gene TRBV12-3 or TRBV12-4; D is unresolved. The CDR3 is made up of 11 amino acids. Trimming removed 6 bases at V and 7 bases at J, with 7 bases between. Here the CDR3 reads CASSPQNEQFF. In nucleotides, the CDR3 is TGTGCCAGCAGCCCCCAGAATGAGCAGTTCTTC.

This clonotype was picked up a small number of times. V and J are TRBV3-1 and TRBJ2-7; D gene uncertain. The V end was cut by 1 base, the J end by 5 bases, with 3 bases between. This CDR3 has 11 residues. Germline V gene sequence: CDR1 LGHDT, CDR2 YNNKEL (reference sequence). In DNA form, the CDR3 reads TGTGCCAGCAGCCAAGTAAACGAGCAGTACTTC. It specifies CASSQVNEQYF.

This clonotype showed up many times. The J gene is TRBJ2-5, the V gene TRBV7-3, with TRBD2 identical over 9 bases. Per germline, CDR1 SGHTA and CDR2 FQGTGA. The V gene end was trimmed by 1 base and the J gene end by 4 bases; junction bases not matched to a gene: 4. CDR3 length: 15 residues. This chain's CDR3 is CASSLSSGSGETQYF. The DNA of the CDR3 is TGTGCCAGCAGCTTAAGTAGCGGGAGCGGAGAGACCCAGTACTTC.

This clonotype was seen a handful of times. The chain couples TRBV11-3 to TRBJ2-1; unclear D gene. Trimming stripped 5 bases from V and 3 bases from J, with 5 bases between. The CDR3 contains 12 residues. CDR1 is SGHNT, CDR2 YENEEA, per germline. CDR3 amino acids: CASSTRYNEQFF. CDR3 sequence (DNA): TGTGCCAGCAGCACTCGCTACAATGAGCAGTTCTTC. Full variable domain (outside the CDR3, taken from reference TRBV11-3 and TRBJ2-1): EAGVVQSPRYKIIEKKQPVAFWCNPISGHNTLYWYLQNLGQGPELLIRYENEEAVDDSQLPKDRFSAERLKGVDSTLKIQPAELGDSAVYLCASSTRYNEQFFGPGTRLTVL.